Here is one TCR beta chain with its context. This clonotype was recorded many times. Its antigen has not been determined. The record has no base qualities; no much larger clone is one base away. The TCR beta CDR3 regions were amplified from RNA transcripts. A first-round RT-PCR of the TCR CDR3 used the HTBI primer set with the Qiagen OneStep RT-PCR kit. Libraries were constructed in a second round of multiplex PCR, after which size selection and purification were carried out. Libraries were sequenced paired-end with 100 bp reads on an Illumina HiSeq2000. The authors' analysis ran thus. SOAPnuke was used to process the raw data, removing reads that contained adapters or uncalled bases, had a mean Phred below 15, or lacked an exact match to the constant primer or identifier. High-quality paired reads were merged with COPE v1.2.5, and unique nucleotide sequences were defined as clonotypes. MiTCR v1.1 was used to align the clonotypes against IMGT TRBV, TRBD and TRBJ reference segments. The analysis included only V-J combinations with a frequency above 0.0001, which together covered 99% to 99.2% of the repertoires. A TCS score was defined as the ratio of F50 (clonal expansion) to E x V (chaos), with BLOSUM62-based TCRdist applied between CDR3 peptides within each V-J. Welch's t-statistics and random forest reduced around 520 V-J features to 10 to 15, which were used in a naive Bayes classifier (R e1071). TCRdb ran its own pipeline on the public reads, namely fastp trimming at Q25 and MiXCR clone calling, and kept in-frame beta chains. Rows with one shared CDR3 protein collapse into an entry with the most common genes and DNA. These V and J calls originate from TCRdb's pipeline instead of the authors' own analysis. The sample yields more than 550,000 distinct CDR3 sequences; 15% to 20% were counted once. The ten largest clonotypes hold over 15% of the sample.

This specimen comes from a study of T cells in Graves' hyperthyroidism and ophthalmopathy (dated by TCRdb to the late 2010s). Study-wide context: Peripheral blood was collected at initial diagnosis, before any treatment. TCR V-J signatures able to tell the groups apart were searched for in a discovery cohort of 95 to 100 patients, of whom around 43 had Graves' ophthalmopathy and under 65 had stable Graves' hyperthyroidism. Prospective prediction of ophthalmopathy was tested in an independent validation cohort consisting of about 20 hyperthyroidism patients and around 16 patients who later progressed to ophthalmopathy. The 100 discovery patients were divided at random into training and test sets in a 7:3 ratio. In addition, the study compared T-cell repertoires in thyroid tissue and in blood from a handful of Graves' hyperthyroidism patients. Once sampling was done, hyperthyroidism patients were given methimazole at a starting dose of 30 mg daily, whereas ophthalmopathy patients were given high-dose intravenous methylprednisolone. TCR Vbeta CDR3 sequencing of roughly 140 peripheral blood samples (roughly 43 ophthalmopathy, 75 hyperthyroidism and about 17 progressor patients) is reported in the paper. General findings and caveats noted by the study authors: Most expanded thyroid clonotypes (frequency above 0.001) were also found in blood, which suggests that blood repertoires may mirror thyroid immune responses. In validation, the model predicted progression to ophthalmopathy with 55% to 71% sensitivity and around 72% specificity, a median of around 6.6 months before onset. In cross-validation, a model built on a 13 V-J signature told ophthalmopathy apart from stable hyperthyroidism with under 90% sensitivity and around 81% specificity, and in testing the same model reached 80%/75%. Sample size was not statistically predetermined, and investigators were not blinded to group allocation.

Hyperthyroidism patients were newly diagnosed, had a disease duration of under 2 months, and were aged 18 to 65 years. Patients with uncontrolled infections, other autoimmune diseases, pregnancy or lactation were excluded. Diagnoses were established on the basis of clinical symptoms, serum thyroxine and TRAb, thyroid ultrasound, and orbital computed tomography. Blood from progressor patients was collected at the time of first diagnosis with hyperthyroidism, before any ophthalmopathy symptoms had appeared. PBMCs were isolated from 7.5 to 10 ml of fresh peripheral blood by Ficoll-Paque density gradient centrifugation. Patients classed as progressors first received a Graves' hyperthyroidism diagnosis and then went on to develop ophthalmopathy during follow-up. Total RNA was extracted using Trizol reagent, and RNA quality was assessed on an Agilent 2100 Bioanalyzer. For CDR1 and CDR2, the germline V gene lists SGHNT and YENEEA. V is shortened by 0 bases, J by 5 bases, and the region joining them spans 8 bases. The CDR3, cysteine through phenylalanine, is 13 amino acids long. The kept DNA is CDR3 alone, 39 bases in frame from the first base.

The TCR was taken from a woman in her forties or fifties with Graves' hyperthyroidism that later progressed to Graves' ophthalmopathy. The specimen sequenced was blood. The chain couples TRBV11-3 to TRBJ2-7, with a weak D call of TRBD1 (6 bases match). The DNA is TGTGCCAGCAGCTTAGACAGGGGTCACGAGCAGTACTTC. It codes for CASSLDRGHEQYF.